This T cell receptor (beta chain) was sequenced during a study of vaccination and CD4 T cells after COVID-19. A remark on this clonotype: The target antigen is unknown.

CDR1 and CDR2 (germline): SGHTA, FQGTGA. The CDR3 length is 15 residues. V lost 3 bases and J lost 10; bases outside the gene matches: 4. The treatment: roughly 10-day PBMC culture with coronavirus spike peptide pools or control peptides (ViraFEST assay). Cultured CD4+ T-cell DNA underwent Oncomine TCR Beta short-read sequencing. Genomic DNA from cultured CD4+ T cells was extracted. TCRdb reanalysed the PCR reads using MiXCR and keeps one entry per CDR3 protein. The table records about 6,800 distinct CDR3 sequences, around 73% of them present only once. Sequences were obtained from CD4+ T cells from blood, cultured in vitro. The clonotype comes from a human donor who had recovered from COVID-19. The rearrangement uses TRBV7-3 and TRBJ2-1, with TRBD2 identical over 15 bases. CDR3 nucleotide sequence: TGTGCCAGCAGCTTCGAGGGACTAGCGGGGGGAGAGCAGTTCTTC. It is translated as CASSFEGLAGGEQFF.